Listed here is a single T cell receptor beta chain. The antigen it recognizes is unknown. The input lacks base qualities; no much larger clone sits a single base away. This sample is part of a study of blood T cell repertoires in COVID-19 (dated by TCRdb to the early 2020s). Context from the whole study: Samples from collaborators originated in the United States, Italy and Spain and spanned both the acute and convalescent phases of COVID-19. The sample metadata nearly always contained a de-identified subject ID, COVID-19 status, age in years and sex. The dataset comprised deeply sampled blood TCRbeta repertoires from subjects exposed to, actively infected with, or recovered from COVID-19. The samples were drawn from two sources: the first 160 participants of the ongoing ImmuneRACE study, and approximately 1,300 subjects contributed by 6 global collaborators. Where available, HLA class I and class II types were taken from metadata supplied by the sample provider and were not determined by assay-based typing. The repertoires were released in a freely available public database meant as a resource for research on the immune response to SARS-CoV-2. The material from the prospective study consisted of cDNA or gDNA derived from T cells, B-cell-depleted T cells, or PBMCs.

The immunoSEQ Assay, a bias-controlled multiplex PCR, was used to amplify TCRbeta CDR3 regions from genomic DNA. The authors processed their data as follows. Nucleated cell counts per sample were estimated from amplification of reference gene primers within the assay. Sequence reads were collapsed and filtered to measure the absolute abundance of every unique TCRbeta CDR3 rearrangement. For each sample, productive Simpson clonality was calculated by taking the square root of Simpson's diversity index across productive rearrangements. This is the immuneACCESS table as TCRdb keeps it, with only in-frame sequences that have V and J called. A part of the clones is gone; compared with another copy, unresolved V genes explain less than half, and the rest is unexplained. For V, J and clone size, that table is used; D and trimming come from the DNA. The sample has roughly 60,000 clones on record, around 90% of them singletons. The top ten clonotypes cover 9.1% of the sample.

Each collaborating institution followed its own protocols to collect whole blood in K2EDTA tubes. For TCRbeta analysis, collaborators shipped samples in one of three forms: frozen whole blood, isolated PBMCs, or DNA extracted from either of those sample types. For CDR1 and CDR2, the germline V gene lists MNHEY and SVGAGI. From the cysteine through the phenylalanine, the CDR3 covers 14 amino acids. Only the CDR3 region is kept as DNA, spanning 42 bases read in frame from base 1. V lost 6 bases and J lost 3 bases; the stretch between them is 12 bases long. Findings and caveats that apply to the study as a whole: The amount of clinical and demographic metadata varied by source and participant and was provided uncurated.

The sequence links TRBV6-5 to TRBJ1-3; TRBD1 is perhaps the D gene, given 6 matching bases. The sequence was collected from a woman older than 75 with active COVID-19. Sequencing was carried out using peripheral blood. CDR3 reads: CASSSAGVGNTIYF. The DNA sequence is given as TGTGCCAGCAGCTCCGCAGGGGTTGGAAACACCATATATTTT.